This T cell receptor beta chain was profiled in a study of identical twins. Germline values: CDR1 MNHEY, CDR2 SVGAGI. V dropped 4 bases and J dropped 6 bases, with 9 bases sitting between them. The CDR3 has 12 amino acids. TCRdb fed the 5' RACE reads into MiXCR, producing one record per CDR3 protein. The sample consists of about 890,000 distinct CDR3 sequences, roughly an eighth of them appearing once. The sample was also linked to a second study, of yellow fever vaccine responses in identical twins.

The sequenced material came from PBMCs. The TCR comes from a woman under 30 in good health. The J gene is TRBJ1-2, the V gene TRBV6-5; D ambiguous. The CDR3 DNA is TGTGCCAGCAGTTCAACAGACGATGGCTACACCTTC. It codes for CASSSTDDGYTF.